This TCR beta chain was retrieved from a study of T cell repertoires in cytomegalovirus infection. Study information: An indication of both CMV infection and matching HLA type came from public TCR beta signatures.

The germline V gene encodes CDR1 ENHRY and CDR2 SYGVKD. The CDR3 consists of 21 residues. Trimming shortened V by 10 bases and J by 4 bases, and 35 bases separated the two germline ends. One entry per CDR3 protein results from TCRdb running MiXCR on the reads. The sample holds 290,000 or so distinct CDR3 sequences; 9.6% are singletons and the top ten take less than 3%. Study-level results: Dominating the ex vivo response were TCR beta clonotypes that were CMV-specific and HLA-C-restricted.

This clonotype has at least ten counts. The antigen is undetermined. The chain is built from TRBV10-3 and TRBJ2-6, with a possible D match to TRBD1 (5 bases). This TCR was sampled from a human donor in good health (CMV status not recorded). Some clones in this sample may be carry-over from other donors' samples. The specimen sequenced was PBMCs. CDR3 DNA sequence: TGTGCCACCCTATCATACCAGGGCCGAGTTACCCCACATGCAGGGGCCAACGTCCTGACTTTC. It is translated as CATLSYQGRVTPHAGANVLTF.